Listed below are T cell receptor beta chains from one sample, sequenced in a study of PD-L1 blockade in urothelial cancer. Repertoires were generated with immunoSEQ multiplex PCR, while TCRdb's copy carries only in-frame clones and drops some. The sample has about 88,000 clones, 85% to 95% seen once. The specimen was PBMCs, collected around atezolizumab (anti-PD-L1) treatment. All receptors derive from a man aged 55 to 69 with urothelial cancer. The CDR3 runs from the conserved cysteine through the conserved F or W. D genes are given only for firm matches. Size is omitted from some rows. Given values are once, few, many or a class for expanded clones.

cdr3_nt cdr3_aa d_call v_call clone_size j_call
TGTGCCAGCAGCCAAGGGGGGCTGAACACTGAAGCTTTCTTT CASSQGGLNTEAFF NA TRBV4-2 few TRBJ1-1
TGTGCCAGCATTGGGGCAGGGGGGTACGAGCAGTACTTC CASIGAGGYEQYF NA TRBV25-1 NA TRBJ2-7
TGTGCCAGTAGGATGGGACTCACGAACACTGAAGCTTTCTTT CASRMGLTNTEAFF NA TRBV19 few TRBJ1-1
TGCGCCAGCAGTGACGGCAGGGGGTCCTCTGGGGCCAACGTCCTGACTTTC CASSDGRGSSGANVLTF TRBD1 TRBV10-1 NA TRBJ2-6
TGCGCCAGCAGCCAAGATAGGGACAGGGAATTCGGGGAGCTGTTTTTT CASSQDRDREFGELFF TRBD1 TRBV4-3 NA TRBJ2-2
TGTGCCACCAGCAGAGGCCAACAGGGGGGTGAAGCTTTCTTT CATSRGQQGGEAFF TRBD1 TRBV15 NA TRBJ1-1
TGCGCCAGCAGACCGGACGGACAAGCTAACTATGGCTACACCTTC CASRPDGQANYGYTF NA TRBV5-1 NA TRBJ1-2
TGTGCCTGGAACTCCCGGTGGAACACTGAAGCTTTCTTT CAWNSRWNTEAFF NA TRBV30 NA TRBJ1-1
TGCGCCAGCAGCCCCGAGGGGGGGCGCGGGGCCTACAATGAGCAGTTCTTC CASSPEGGRGAYNEQFF NA TRBV5-1 NA TRBJ2-1
TGTGCCAGTAGTTCGGCAGGGGGCAATGAGCAGTTCTTC CASSSAGGNEQFF TRBD1 TRBV19 NA TRBJ2-1
TGTGCCAGCAGACTAGCGGGCGAGCAGTACTTC CASRLAGEQYF TRBD2 TRBV6-5 NA TRBJ2-7
TGTGCCAGCAGTGGTTACAACAATCAGCCCCAGCATTTT CASSGYNNQPQHF NA TRBV6-1 NA TRBJ1-5
TGCGCCAGCAGCCCATCCGGGACTAGCGGGAGTTACGAGCAGTACTTC CASSPSGTSGSYEQYF TRBD2 TRBV4-1 NA TRBJ2-7
TGTGCCTGGAGTGACCAGGGGGCGGGAGAGACCCAGTACTTC CAWSDQGAGETQYF TRBD1 TRBV30 once TRBJ2-5
TGTGCCAGCAGCGTAGTAGGACTAGCGGGAGAGGAGACCCAGTACTTC CASSVVGLAGEETQYF TRBD2 TRBV9 NA TRBJ2-5
TGCGCCAGCAGCCAAGATAACTACGCCGGGGAGCTGTTTTTT CASSQDNYAGELFF NA TRBV4-3 NA TRBJ2-2
TGTGCCAGCAGCTTAGGGGGGACAGAAGAGACCCAGTACTTC CASSLGGTEETQYF TRBD1 TRBV7-2 NA TRBJ2-5
TGTGCCAGCAGTTTAAAGGTCGGGGGATCCTACGAGCAGTACTTC CASSLKVGGSYEQYF NA TRBV7-2 once TRBJ2-7
TGCGCCAGCAGCCAGGAACCGGGACTAGCGGAGTACGAGCAGTACTTC CASSQEPGLAEYEQYF TRBD2 TRBV4-3 NA TRBJ2-7
TGTGCCAGCAGCCTTAACTACGAGCAGTACTTC CASSLNYEQYF NA TRBV13 NA TRBJ2-7
TGTGCCACCAGCACTCCGCTAGACGTGGATGAAAAACTGTTTTTT CATSTPLDVDEKLFF NA TRBV15 NA TRBJ1-4
TGTGCCAGCAGCTGGGACAGGGGGAACACTGAAGCTTTCTTT CASSWDRGNTEAFF TRBD1 TRBV5-4 few TRBJ1-1
TGTGCCAGCAGCCCGGGACTAGCGGGAACCGGGGAGCTGTTTTTT CASSPGLAGTGELFF TRBD2 TRBV7-2 NA TRBJ2-2
TGCGCCAGCAGCTCCACTAGCGGGAGGGCCACCGGGGAGCTGTTTTTT CASSSTSGRATGELFF TRBD2 TRBV5-1 NA TRBJ2-2
TGTGCCAGCAGTGAATTGGCGGGCGGGCGCGAGCAGTACTTC CASSELAGGREQYF NA TRBV6-1 NA TRBJ2-7
TGTGCCAGCAGCCCACAACACAGTTACAATGAGCAGTTCTTC CASSPQHSYNEQFF NA TRBV11-3 NA TRBJ2-1
TGTGCCAGCTCAAACTACAGGGTAAACTATGGCTACACCTTC CASSNYRVNYGYTF NA TRBV18 NA TRBJ1-2
TGTGCCAGCAGCCCTAGGACAGGCCTGAACACTGAAGCTTTCTTT CASSPRTGLNTEAFF TRBD1 TRBV9 NA TRBJ1-1
TGTGCCAGCAGCGTAGCGGCTAGCGACCACTACGAGCAGTACTTC CASSVAASDHYEQYF NA TRBV9 once TRBJ2-7
TGTGCCAGCAGTTTGTGGGCAGGAGGCTACGAGCAGTACTTC CASSLWAGGYEQYF NA TRBV28 NA TRBJ2-7
TGTGCCAGCAGTGAAGCCCAGACAGGGGCGCCGAACACTGAAGCTTTCTTT CASSEAQTGAPNTEAFF TRBD1 TRBV6-1 once TRBJ1-1
TGTGCCAGTAGGAGGATGGACACCCCCTACAATGAGCAGTTCTTC CASRRMDTPYNEQFF NA TRBV19 NA TRBJ2-1
TGTGCCATCAGTGCCAGCTACCAGGGAGATACGCAGTATTTT CAISASYQGDTQYF NA TRBV10-3 NA TRBJ2-3
TGTGCCTGGAGTTTGGACAGGGGATTTGGAAACACCATATATTTT CAWSLDRGFGNTIYF TRBD1 TRBV30 once TRBJ1-3
TGCAGCGTTGAAGAGCGTAGCGGGGCAAGCACAGATACGCAGTATTTT CSVEERSGASTDTQYF TRBD2 TRBV29-1 NA TRBJ2-3
TGTGCCAGCAGCGCAGTAGCGGGAGAGCAGTTCTTC CASSAVAGEQFF TRBD2 TRBV9 NA TRBJ2-1
TGTGCCAGCAGCTTAGGGGGCGGACTAGCGGGTGGCTACGAGCAGTACTTC CASSLGGGLAGGYEQYF TRBD2 TRBV7-2 NA TRBJ2-7
TGTGCCAGCAGCTCGGGACAGGTGTCCGGAAAACTGTTTTTT CASSSGQVSGKLFF TRBD1 TRBV11-2 NA TRBJ1-4
TGTGCCAGCAGTCTAATGGGAGGTCAAGAGACCCAGTACTTC CASSLMGGQETQYF NA TRBV7-3 NA TRBJ2-5
TGTGCCAGCAGCCGGACTAGCGGGAGCACAGATACGCAGTATTTT CASSRTSGSTDTQYF TRBD2 TRBV5-4 NA TRBJ2-3
TGTGCCAGCAGGACCACTCCTCAGCGGGAGGGGTTTATGGATACGCAGTATTTT CASRTTPQREGFMDTQYF TRBD2 TRBV28 once TRBJ2-3